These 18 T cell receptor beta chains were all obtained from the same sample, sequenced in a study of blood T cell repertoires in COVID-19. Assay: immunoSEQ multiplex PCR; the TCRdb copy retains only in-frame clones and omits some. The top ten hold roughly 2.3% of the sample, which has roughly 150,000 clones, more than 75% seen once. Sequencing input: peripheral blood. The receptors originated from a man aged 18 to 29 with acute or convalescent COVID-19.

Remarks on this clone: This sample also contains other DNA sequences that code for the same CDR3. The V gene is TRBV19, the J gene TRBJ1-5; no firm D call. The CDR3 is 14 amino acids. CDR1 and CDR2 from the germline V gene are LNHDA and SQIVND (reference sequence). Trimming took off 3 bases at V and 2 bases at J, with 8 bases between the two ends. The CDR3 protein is CASSIGQGNQPQHF. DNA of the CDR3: TGTGCCAGTAGTATTGGGCAGGGCAATCAGCCCCAGCATTTT.

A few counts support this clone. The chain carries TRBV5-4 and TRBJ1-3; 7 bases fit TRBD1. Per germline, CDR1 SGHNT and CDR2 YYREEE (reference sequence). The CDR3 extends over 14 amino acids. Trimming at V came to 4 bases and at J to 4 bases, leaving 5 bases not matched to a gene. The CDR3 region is CASSPETGGNTIYF. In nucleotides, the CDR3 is TGTGCCAGCAGCCCAGAGACAGGGGGAAACACCATATATTTT.

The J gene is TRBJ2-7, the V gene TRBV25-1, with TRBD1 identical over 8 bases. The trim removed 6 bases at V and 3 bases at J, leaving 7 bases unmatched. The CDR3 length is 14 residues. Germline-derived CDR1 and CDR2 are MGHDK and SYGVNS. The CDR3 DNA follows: TGTGCCAGCAGCTCGGACAGGGTCCTCTACGAGCAGTACTTC. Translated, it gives CASSSDRVLYEQYF.

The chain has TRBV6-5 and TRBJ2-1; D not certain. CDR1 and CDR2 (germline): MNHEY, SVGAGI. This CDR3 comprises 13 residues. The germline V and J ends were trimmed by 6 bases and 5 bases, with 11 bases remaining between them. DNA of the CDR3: TGTGCCAGCAGGGTCTCCCAGAACAATGAGCAGTTCTTC. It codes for CASRVSQNNEQFF.

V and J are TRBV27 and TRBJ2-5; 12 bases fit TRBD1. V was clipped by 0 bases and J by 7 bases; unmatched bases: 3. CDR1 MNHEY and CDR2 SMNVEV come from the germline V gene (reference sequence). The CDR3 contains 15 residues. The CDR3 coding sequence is TGTGCCAGCAGTTTATCGGGACAGGGGGCCTTGACCCAGTACTTC. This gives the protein CASSLSGQGALTQYF.

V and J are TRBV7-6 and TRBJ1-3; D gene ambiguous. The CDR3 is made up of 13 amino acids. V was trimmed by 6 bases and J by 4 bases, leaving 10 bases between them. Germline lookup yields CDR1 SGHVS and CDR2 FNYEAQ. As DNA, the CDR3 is TGTGCCAGCAGGTCGGGTAGGGGAAACACCATATATTTT. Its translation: CASRSGRGNTIYF. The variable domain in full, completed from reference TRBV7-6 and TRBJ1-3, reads GAGVSQSPRYKVTKRGQDVALRCDPISGHVSLYWYRQALGQGPEFLTYFNYEAQQDKSGLPNDRFSAERPEGSISTLTIQRTEQRDSAMYRCASRSGRGNTIYFGEGSWLTVV.

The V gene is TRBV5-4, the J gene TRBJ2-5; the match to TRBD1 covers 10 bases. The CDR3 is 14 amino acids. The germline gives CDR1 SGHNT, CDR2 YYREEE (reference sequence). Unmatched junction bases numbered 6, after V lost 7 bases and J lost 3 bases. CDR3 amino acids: CASGTGTGEETQYF. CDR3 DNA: TGTGCCAGCGGCACCGGGACAGGGGAAGAGACCCAGTACTTC. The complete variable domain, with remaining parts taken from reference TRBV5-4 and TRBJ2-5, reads ETGVTQSPTHLIKTRGQQVTLRCSSQSGHNTVSWYQQALGQGPQFIFQYYREEENGRGNFPPRFSGLQFPNYSSELNVNALELDDSALYLCASGTGTGEETQYFGPGTRLLVL.

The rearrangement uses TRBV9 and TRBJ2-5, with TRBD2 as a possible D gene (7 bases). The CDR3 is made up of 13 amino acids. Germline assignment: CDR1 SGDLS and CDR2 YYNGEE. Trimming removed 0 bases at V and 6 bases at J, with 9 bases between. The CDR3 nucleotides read TGTGCCAGCAGCGTAGCGGGGGGCCAGACCCAGTACTTC. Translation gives CASSVAGGQTQYF.

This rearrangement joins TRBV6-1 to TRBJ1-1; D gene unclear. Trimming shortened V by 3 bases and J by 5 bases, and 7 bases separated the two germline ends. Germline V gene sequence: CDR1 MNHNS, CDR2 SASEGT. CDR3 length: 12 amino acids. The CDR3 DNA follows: TGTGCCAGCAGTGAGACGGGAACTGAAGCTTTCTTT. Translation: CASSETGTEAFF.

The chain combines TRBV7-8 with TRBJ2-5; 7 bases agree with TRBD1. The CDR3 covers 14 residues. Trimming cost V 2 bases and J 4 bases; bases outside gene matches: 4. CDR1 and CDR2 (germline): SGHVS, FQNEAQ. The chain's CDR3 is CASSLRDSRETQYF. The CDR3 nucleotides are TGTGCCAGCAGCTTACGGGACAGTCGAGAGACCCAGTACTTC.

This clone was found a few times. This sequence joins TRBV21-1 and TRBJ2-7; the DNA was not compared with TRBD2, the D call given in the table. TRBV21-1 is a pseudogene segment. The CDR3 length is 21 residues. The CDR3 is CASSRIDPGLAGLISSYEQYF. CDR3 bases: TGTGCCAGCAGCAGAATCGACCCGGGACTAGCGGGCCTAATAAGCTCCTACGAGCAGTACTTC.

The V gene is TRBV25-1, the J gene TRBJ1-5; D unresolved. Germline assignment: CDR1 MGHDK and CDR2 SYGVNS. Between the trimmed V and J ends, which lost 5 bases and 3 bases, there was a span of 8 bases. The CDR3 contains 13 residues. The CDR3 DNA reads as TGTGCCAGCAGTCAGGCTTTCAATCAGCCCCAGCATTTT. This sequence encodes CASSQAFNQPQHF.

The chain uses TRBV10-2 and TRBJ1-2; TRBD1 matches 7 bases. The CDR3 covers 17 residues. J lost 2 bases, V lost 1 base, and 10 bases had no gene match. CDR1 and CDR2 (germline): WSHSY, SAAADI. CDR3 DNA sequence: TGCGCCAGCAGTGAGTATTCAGGGACAGCTCAAAACTATGGCTACACCTTC. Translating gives CASSEYSGTAQNYGYTF.

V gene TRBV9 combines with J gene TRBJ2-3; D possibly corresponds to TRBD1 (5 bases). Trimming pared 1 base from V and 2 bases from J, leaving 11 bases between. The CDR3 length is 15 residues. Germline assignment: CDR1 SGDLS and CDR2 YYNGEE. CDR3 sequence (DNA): TGTGCCAGCAGCGTACAACAGGTCTTCACAGATACGCAGTATTTT. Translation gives CASSVQQVFTDTQYF.

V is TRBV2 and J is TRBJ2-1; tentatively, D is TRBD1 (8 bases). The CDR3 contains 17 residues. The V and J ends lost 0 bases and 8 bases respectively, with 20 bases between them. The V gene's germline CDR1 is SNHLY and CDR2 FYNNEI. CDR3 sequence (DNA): TGTGCCAGCAGTGAAGCGCAGGTAACAGGGGGGGACGATGAGCAGTTCTTC. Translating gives CASSEAQVTGGDDEQFF.

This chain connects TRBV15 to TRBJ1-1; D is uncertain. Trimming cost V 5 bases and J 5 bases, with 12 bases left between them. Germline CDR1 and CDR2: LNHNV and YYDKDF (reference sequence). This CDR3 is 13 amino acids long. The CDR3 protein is CATSHPADTEAFF. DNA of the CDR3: TGTGCCACCAGCCACCCCGCGGATACTGAAGCTTTCTTT.

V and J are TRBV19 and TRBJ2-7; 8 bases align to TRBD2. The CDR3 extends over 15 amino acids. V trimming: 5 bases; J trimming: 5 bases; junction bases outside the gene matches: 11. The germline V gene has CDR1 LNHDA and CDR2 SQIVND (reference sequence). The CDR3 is CASSPTPREGDEQYF. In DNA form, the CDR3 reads TGTGCCAGTAGTCCCACTCCTCGGGAGGGAGACGAGCAGTACTTC. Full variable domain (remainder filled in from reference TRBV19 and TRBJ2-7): DGGITQSPKYLFRKEGQNVTLSCEQNLNHDAMYWYRQDPGQGLRLIYYSQIVNDFQKGDIAEGYSVSREKKESFPLTVTSAQKNPTAFYLCASSPTPREGDEQYFGPGTRLTVT.

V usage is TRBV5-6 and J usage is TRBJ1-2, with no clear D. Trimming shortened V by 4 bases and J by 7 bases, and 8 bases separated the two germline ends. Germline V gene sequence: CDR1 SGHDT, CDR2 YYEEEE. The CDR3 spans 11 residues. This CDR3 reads CASSLAGGYTF. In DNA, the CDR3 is TGTGCCAGCAGCCTTGCGGGTGGCTACACCTTC.